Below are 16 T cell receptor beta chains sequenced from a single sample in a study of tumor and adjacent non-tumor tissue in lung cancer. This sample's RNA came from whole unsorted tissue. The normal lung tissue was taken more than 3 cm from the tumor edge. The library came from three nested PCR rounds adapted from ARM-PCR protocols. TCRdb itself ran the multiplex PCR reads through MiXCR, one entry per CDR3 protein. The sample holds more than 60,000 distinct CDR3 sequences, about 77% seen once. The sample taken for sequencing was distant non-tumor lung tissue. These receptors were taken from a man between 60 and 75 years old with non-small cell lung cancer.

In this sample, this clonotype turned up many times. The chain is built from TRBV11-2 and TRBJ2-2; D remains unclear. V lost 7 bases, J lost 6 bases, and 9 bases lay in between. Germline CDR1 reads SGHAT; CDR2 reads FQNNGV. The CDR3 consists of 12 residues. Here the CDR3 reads CASTSLPGELFF. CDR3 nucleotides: TGTGCCAGCACCTCCCTCCCCGGGGAGCTGTTTTTT.

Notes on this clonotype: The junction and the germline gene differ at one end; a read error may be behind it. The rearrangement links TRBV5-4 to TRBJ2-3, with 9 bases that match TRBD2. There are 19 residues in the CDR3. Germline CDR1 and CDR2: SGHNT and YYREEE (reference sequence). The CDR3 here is CASSLAFTAGGRGTDTLYF. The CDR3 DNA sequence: TGTGCCAGCAGCTTGGCGTTTACGGCTGGCGGGAGGGGGACAGATACGCTGTATTTT.

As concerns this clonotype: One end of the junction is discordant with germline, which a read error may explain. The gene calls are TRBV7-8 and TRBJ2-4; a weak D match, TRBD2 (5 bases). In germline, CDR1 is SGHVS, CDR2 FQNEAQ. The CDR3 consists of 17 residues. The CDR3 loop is CTSSLGGPSHAKNIQYF. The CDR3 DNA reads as TGTACCAGCAGCTTAGGCGGGCCTAGCCATGCCAAAAACATTCAGTACTTC.

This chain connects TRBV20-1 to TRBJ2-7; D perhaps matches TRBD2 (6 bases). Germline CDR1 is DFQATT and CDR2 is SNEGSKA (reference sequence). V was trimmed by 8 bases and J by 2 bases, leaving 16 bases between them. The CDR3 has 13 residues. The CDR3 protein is CSSLAPGTYEQYF. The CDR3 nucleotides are TGCAGTTCACTAGCCCCCGGGACCTACGAGCAGTACTTC.

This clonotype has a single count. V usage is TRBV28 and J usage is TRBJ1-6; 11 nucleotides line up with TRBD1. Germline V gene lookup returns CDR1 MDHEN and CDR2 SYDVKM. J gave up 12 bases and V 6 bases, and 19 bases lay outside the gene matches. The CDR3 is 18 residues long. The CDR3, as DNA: TGTGCCAGCAGGTCCGTTGGGACAGGGGGATTTAGGAGTTTACCCCTCCACTTT. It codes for CASRSVGTGGFRSLPLHF.

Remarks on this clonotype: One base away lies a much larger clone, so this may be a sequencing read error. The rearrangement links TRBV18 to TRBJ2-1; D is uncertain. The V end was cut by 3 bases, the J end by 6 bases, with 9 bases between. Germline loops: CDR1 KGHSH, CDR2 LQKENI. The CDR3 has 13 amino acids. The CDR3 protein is CASSPVSANEQFF. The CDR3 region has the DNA TGTGCCAGCTCACCCGTGAGCGCCAATGAGCAGTTCTTC.

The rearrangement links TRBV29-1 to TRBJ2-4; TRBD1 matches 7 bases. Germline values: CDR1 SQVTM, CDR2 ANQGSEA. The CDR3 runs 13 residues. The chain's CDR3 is CSDVTGEMNIQYF. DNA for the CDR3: TGCAGTGACGTTACAGGGGAGATGAACATTCAGTACTTC.

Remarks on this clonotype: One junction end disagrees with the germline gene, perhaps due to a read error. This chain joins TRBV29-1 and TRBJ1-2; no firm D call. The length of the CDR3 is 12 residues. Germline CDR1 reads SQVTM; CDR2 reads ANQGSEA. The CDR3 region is CSVGKIGNCYTF. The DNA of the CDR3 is TGCAGTGTTGGCAAGATAGGGAACTGCTACACCTTC.

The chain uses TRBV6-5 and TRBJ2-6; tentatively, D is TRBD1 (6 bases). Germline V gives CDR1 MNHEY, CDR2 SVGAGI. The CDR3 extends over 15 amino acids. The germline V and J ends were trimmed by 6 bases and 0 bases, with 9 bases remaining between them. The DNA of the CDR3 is TGTGCCAGCAGCCCGACAGGCTCTGGGGCCAACGTCCTGACTTTC. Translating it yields CASSPTGSGANVLTF.

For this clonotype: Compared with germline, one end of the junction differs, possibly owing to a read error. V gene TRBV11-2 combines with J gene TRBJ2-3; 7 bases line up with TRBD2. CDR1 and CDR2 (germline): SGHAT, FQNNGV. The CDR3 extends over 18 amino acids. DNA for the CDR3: TGTGCCAGCAGCTTTGACCCGAGCGGGACTCGGAGCACAAATACGCGGTATTTT. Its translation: CASSFDPSGTRSTNTRYF. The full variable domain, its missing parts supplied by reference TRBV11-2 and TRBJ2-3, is EAGVAQSPRYKIIEKRQSVAFWCNPISGHATLYWYQQILGQGPKLLIQFQNNGVVDDSQLPKDRFSAERLKGVDSTLKIQPAKLEDSAVYLCASSFDPSGTRSTNTRYFGPGTRLTVL.

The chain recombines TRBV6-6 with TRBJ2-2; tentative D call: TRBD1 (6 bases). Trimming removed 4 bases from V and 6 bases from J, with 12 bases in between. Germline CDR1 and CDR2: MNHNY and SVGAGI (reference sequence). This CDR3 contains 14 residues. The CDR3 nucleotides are TGTGCCAGCAGTTCCACCAGGGGTGCCGGGGAGCTGTTTTTT. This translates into CASSSTRGAGELFF.

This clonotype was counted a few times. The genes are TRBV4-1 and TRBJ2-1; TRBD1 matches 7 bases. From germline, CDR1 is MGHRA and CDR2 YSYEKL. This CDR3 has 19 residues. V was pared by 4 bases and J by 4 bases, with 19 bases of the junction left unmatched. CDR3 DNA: TGCGCCAGCAGCCCTAAAGGGGGCCGGAACCGAGGAGAATACAATGAGCAGTTCTTC. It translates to CASSPKGGRNRGEYNEQFF.

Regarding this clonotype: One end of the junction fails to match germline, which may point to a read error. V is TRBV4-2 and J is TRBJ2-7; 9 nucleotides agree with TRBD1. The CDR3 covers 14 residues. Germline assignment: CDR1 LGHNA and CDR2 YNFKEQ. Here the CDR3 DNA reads TGCGTCAGCAGCCAAGGGACAGGGAGGTACGAGCAGTACTTC. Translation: CVSSQGTGRYEQYF.

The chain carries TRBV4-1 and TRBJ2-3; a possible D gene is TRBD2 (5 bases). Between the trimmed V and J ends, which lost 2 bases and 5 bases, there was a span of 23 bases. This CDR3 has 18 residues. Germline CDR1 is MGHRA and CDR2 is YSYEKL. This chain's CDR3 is CASSQSSLGGRFRDTQYF. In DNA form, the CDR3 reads TGCGCCAGCAGCCAATCCTCACTAGGCGGAAGATTCAGAGATACGCAGTATTTT.

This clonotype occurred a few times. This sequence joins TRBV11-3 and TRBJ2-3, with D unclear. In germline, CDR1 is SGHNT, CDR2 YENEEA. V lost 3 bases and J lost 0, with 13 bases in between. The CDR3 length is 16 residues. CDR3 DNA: TGTGCCAGCAGCTTCGTGCAAGCAGATAGCACAGATACGCAGTATTTT. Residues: CASSFVQADSTDTQYF.

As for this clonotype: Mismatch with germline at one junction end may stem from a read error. DNA of the CDR3: TGCGCCAGTAGCCTTCTACTAGCGGGAGGGCCCGGGGAGCAGTACTTC. Its protein product is CASSLLLAGGPGEQYF. The chain is built from TRBV4-1 and TRBJ2-7, with 13 bases fitting TRBD2. Germline V gene data show CDR1 as MGHRA and CDR2 as YSYEKL. CDR3 size: 16 residues.